The entry below gives a single TCR beta chain sequence along with its context. This sample is drawn from a study of early stage breast cancer tumors. Libraries were prepared by immunoSEQ multiplex PCR; TCRdb keeps only in-frame clonotypes and omits some of them. This sample has about 24,000 clones; about 70% occur once, and the top ten carry around 10%. Source material: breast tumor tissue. The TCR comes from a person aged 55 to 69 with breast cancer.

The CDR3 DNA is TGTGCCAGCAGCATAACCTGGGACAACTACAATGAGCAGTTCTTC. Translating it yields CASSITWDNYNEQFF. V and J are TRBV11-1 and TRBJ2-1; possibly TRBD1 for D (6 bases). The CDR3 length is 15 residues. Trimming took 5 bases from V and 3 from J, leaving 14 bases between them. Looked up from germline, CDR1 is SGHAT and CDR2 is FQDESV (reference sequence). Full variable domain (missing parts from reference TRBV11-1 and TRBJ2-1): EAEVAQSPRYKITEKSQAVAFWCDPISGHATLYWYRQILGQGPELLVQFQDESVVDDSQLPKDRFSAERLKGVDSTLKIQPAELGDSAMYLCASSITWDNYNEQFFGPGTRLTVL.